This T cell receptor (beta chain) was retrieved from a study of shared clonotypes between healthy human individuals. Study-level background: For every donor, three CD4 naive, three CD4 memory, two CD8 naive and one CD8 memory plates were used. Findings of the study overall: Specimens sampled were limited to blood, with tissue repertoires likely differing.

Clones were sequenced by immunoSEQ multiplex PCR, and TCRdb holds only the in-frame ones, with some missing. The data contain hundreds of thousands of clones, around 78% of them singletons. All donors were Caucasian adults living in Nashville, Tennessee. CD4+ cells underwent separation, giving CD45RA+ naive and CD45RA-negative memory subsets. The V segment lost 3 bases and the J segment 5 bases; nucleotides outside the gene matches: 7. The CDR3 loop spans 14 amino acids. Germline CDR1 is GTSNPN and CDR2 is SVGIG (reference sequence). A word on this clone: No antigen is known for it.

The chain is built from TRBV30 and TRBJ1-5, with TRBD1 matching 7 bases. Source material: memory CD4+ T cells sorted from blood. The subset here: CD45RA-negative fraction. The receptor was isolated from a woman younger than 45 in good health. The DNA for the CDR3 is TGTGCCTGGAGCAGACAGGGCAGGTATCAGCCCCAGCATTTT. Protein sequence: CAWSRQGRYQPQHF.